Shown below are 26 T cell receptor beta chains from a single sample sequenced in a study of blood T cell repertoires in COVID-19. Produced via immunoSEQ multiplex PCR; TCRdb's table is partial and in-frame only. The sample consists of roughly 450,000 clones, 80% to 95% of them appearing once. The specimen was PBMCs or T cells enriched from blood (not recorded which). All receptors come from a man between 18 and 35 years old who had recovered from COVID-19.

The rearrangement joins TRBV30 to TRBJ2-3, with D maybe TRBD1 (5 bases). Between the trimmed V and J ends, which lost 3 bases and 4 bases, there was a span of 11 bases. Looked up from germline, CDR1 is GTSNPN and CDR2 is SVGIG (reference sequence). The CDR3 has 13 residues. The CDR3 here is CAWRTRAADTQYF. The CDR3, as DNA: TGTGCCTGGAGGACCAGGGCAGCAGATACGCAGTATTTT.

The rearrangement links TRBV27 to TRBJ1-6; possibly TRBD1 for D (6 bases). Germline V gives CDR1 MNHEY, CDR2 SMNVEV (reference sequence). V was pared by 5 bases and J by 14 bases, with 19 bases between. There are 14 residues in the CDR3. CDR3 in amino acids: CASSLEGQFSALHF. CDR3 nucleotides: TGTGCCAGCAGTCTCGAAGGACAGTTTAGCGCCCTCCACTTT.

The rearrangement joins TRBV6-1 to TRBJ1-2; 12 nucleotides align to TRBD1. This CDR3 has 15 amino acids. Losses at the gene ends were 1 base for V and 7 bases for J; bases not matched to a gene: 4. CDR1 is MNHNS, CDR2 SASEGT, per germline. This CDR3 is CASSEVGQGAGGYTF. The CDR3 DNA reads TGTGCCAGCAGTGAAGTGGGACAGGGGGCGGGTGGCTACACCTTC.

The J gene is TRBJ1-1, the V gene TRBV6-1; no clear D gene. CDR1 is MNHNS and CDR2 is SASEGT in the germline V gene. The V and J ends lost 2 bases and 7 bases respectively, with 11 bases between them. This CDR3 is 13 amino acids long. The CDR3, as DNA: TGTGCCAGCAGTGAATATGGTGGGCGTGAAGCTTTCTTT. Its protein product is CASSEYGGREAFF.

The chain links TRBV9 to TRBJ1-6; no clear D. Germline V gene data show CDR1 as SGDLS and CDR2 as YYNGEE. V was trimmed by 5 bases and J by 6 bases, leaving 12 bases between them. The CDR3 totals 14 residues. The DNA for the CDR3 is TGTGCCAGCAGTTTCCAACAATTTAATTCACCCCTCCACTTT. Protein sequence: CASSFQQFNSPLHF. The variable domain in full, with the rest retrieved from reference TRBV9 and TRBJ1-6, is DSGVTQTPKHLITATGQRVTLRCSPRSGDLSVYWYQQSLDQGLQFLIQYYNGEERAKGNILERFSAQQFPDLHSELNLSSLELGDSALYFCASSFQQFNSPLHFGNGTRLTVT.

This clone was picked up one time. The rearrangement links TRBV28 to TRBJ2-5, with 10 bases aligning to TRBD2. Trimming removed 7 bases from V and 5 bases from J; junction bases left unmatched: 7. The CDR3 sequence is 14 residues long. Per the germline V gene, CDR1 is MDHEN and CDR2 is SYDVKM. CDR3 DNA sequence: TGTGCCAGCACTAGCGGGAGTGTCGGGGAGACCCAGTACTTC. Translated, it gives CASTSGSVGETQYF.

This rearrangement joins TRBV4-1 to TRBJ2-7, with 11 bases that match TRBD2. The CDR3 has 20 residues. Losses at the gene ends were 4 bases for V and 1 base for J; bases not matched to a gene: 18. Germline V CDR1 and CDR2: MGHRA, YSYEKL. CDR3 protein: CASSLLMRLAGLEGSYEQYF. As DNA, the CDR3 is TGCGCCAGCAGCCTCCTCATGAGACTAGCGGGATTAGAGGGTTCCTACGAGCAGTACTTC.

As for this clone: Other DNA sequences in this specimen translate into the identical CDR3. V is TRBV9 and J is TRBJ2-7; 10 positions match TRBD2. The germline V gene has CDR1 SGDLS and CDR2 YYNGEE. The J segment lost 4 bases and the V segment lost 0 bases, leaving 1 base of the junction unmatched. This CDR3 has 14 amino acids. DNA for the CDR3: TGTGCCAGCAGCGTAGGGACTAGCGGTTACGAGCAGTACTTC. It is translated as CASSVGTSGYEQYF. Together with reference TRBV9 and TRBJ2-7, the CDR3 gives the full variable domain: DSGVTQTPKHLITATGQRVTLRCSPRSGDLSVYWYQQSLDQGLQFLIQYYNGEERAKGNILERFSAQQFPDLHSELNLSSLELGDSALYFCASSVGTSGYEQYFGPGTRLTVT.

The genes are TRBV3-1 (or the pseudogene TRBV3-2) and TRBJ1-5, with no clear D. The CDR3 has 15 residues. Trimming took off 1 base at V and 0 bases at J, with 7 bases between the two ends. CDR1 is LGHDT, CDR2 YNNKEL, per germline (reference sequence). The CDR3 region is CASSQAGSSNQPQHF. The CDR3 coding sequence is TGTGCCAGCAGCCAAGCCGGGTCTAGCAATCAGCCCCAGCATTTT.

The gene calls are TRBV24-1 and TRBJ2-7; 11 bases agree with TRBD2. This CDR3 is 19 amino acids long. From germline, CDR1 is KGHDR and CDR2 SFDVKD. Trimming at V came to 3 bases and at J to 3 bases, leaving 15 bases not matched to a gene. The CDR3 reads CATSDEMELAGVLGYEQYF. The CDR3 DNA sequence: TGTGCCACCAGTGATGAGATGGAACTAGCGGGAGTTCTCGGCTACGAGCAGTACTTC.

The chain has TRBV18 and TRBJ2-3; no reliable D call. V lost 4 bases to trimming and J lost 6 bases, with 11 bases between them. CDR1 and CDR2 (germline): KGHSH, LQKENI. CDR3 length: 13 residues. The DNA for the CDR3 is TGTGCCAGCTCACGCGACTCTCTCGATACGCAGTATTTT. This sequence encodes CASSRDSLDTQYF.

The chain combines TRBV7-3 with TRBJ1-2; 10 bases agree with TRBD1. V lost 5 bases and J lost 12; bases outside the gene matches: 15. Germline values: CDR1 SGHTA, CDR2 FQGTGA. This CDR3 has 15 amino acids. CDR3 in amino acids: CASSTTGGVPPRDTF. DNA of the CDR3: TGTGCCAGCAGCACGACAGGGGGCGTTCCCCCCCGGGACACCTTC.

As DNA, the CDR3 is TGTGCCTGGTGGCCGGGACAGGGGGATTTGGAGCAGTACTTC. Translation gives CAWWPGQGDLEQYF. V usage is TRBV30 and J usage is TRBJ2-7, with TRBD1 matching over 11 bases. With 5 bases clipped from V and 7 bases from J, the junction kept 10 bases outside the gene matches. CDR1 GTSNPN and CDR2 SVGIG come from the germline V gene (reference sequence). The CDR3 is 14 amino acids.

J is TRBJ1-1 and V is TRBV2; D remains ambiguous. The length of the CDR3 is 15 residues. Trimming removed 8 bases at V and 1 base at J, with 17 bases between. CDR1 is SNHLY, CDR2 FYNNEI, per germline. DNA of the CDR3: TGTGCCAGCCTCCCCCGGCAGACAAAGAACACTGAAGCTTTCTTT. This translates into CASLPRQTKNTEAFF.

The gene calls are TRBV5-4 and TRBJ1-1; unclear D gene. The CDR3 has 14 amino acids. The germline V and J ends were trimmed by 7 bases and 0 bases, with 13 bases remaining between them. The germline CDR1 and CDR2 sequences are SGHNT and YYREEE (reference sequence). The CDR3 region has the DNA TGTGCCAGCCTAACACGGGGAGTGAACACTGAAGCTTTCTTT. Its translation is CASLTRGVNTEAFF.

This rearrangement joins TRBV13 to TRBJ1-1, with D unclear. Trimming left V 1 base short and J 3 bases short, with 6 bases between. CDR3 length: 13 residues. Germline CDR1 and CDR2: PRHDT and FYEKMQ (reference sequence). CDR3 DNA sequence: TGTGCCAGCAGCTTAGACAGTTACACTGAAGCTTTCTTT. Its protein product is CASSLDSYTEAFF.

The V and J genes are TRBV5-6 and TRBJ2-7, with D unresolved. V was trimmed by 0 bases and J by 0 bases, leaving 10 bases between them. Germline-derived CDR1 and CDR2 are SGHDT and YYEEEE. This CDR3 comprises 15 residues. CDR3 DNA sequence: TGTGCCAGCAGCTTGGGGCAGATCCGCTCCTACGAGCAGTACTTC. Amino acid sequence: CASSLGQIRSYEQYF.

The chain carries TRBV5-1 and TRBJ1-1; a possible D gene is TRBD1 (5 bases). Germline V gives CDR1 SGHRS, CDR2 YFSETQ. The CDR3 consists of 14 residues. V was trimmed by 4 bases and J by 2 bases, leaving 12 bases between them. CDR3 region: CASSLGQQNTEAFF. Here the CDR3 DNA reads TGCGCCAGCAGCCTAGGACAACAAAACACTGAAGCTTTCTTT.

This CDR3 is CASSYSPGGGATDTQYF. In DNA form, the CDR3 reads TGTGCCAGCAGTTACTCGCCAGGCGGGGGGGCCACAGATACGCAGTATTTT. The chain carries TRBV6-2 or TRBV6-3 and TRBJ2-3; TRBD2 matches at 9 bases. The CDR3 is made up of 17 amino acids. V lost 0 bases and J lost 2; bases outside the gene matches: 6. Germline V gene lookup returns CDR1 MNHEY and CDR2 SVGEGT.

This sequence joins TRBV11-2 and TRBJ2-5; TRBD2 might be the D (6 bases). Trimming took off 1 base at V and 4 bases at J, with 19 bases between the two ends. The CDR3 has 17 residues. From germline, CDR1 is SGHAT and CDR2 FQNNGV. CDR3 DNA: TGTGCCAGCAGCTTAGCAGGGCGGCGGGGCAGTGGAGAGACCCAGTACTTC. Translated: CASSLAGRRGSGETQYF. The variable domain in full, with the rest retrieved from reference TRBV11-2 and TRBJ2-5, is EAGVAQSPRYKIIEKRQSVAFWCNPISGHATLYWYQQILGQGPKLLIQFQNNGVVDDSQLPKDRFSAERLKGVDSTLKIQPAKLEDSAVYLCASSLAGRRGSGETQYFGPGTRLLVL.

V gene TRBV7-3 combines with J gene TRBJ2-1, with D tentatively TRBD1 (6 bases). In germline, CDR1 is SGHTA, CDR2 FQGTGA. The V gene lost 6 bases and the J gene lost 0 bases, with 21 bases spanning the gap. This CDR3 is built from 18 residues. The CDR3 region has the DNA TGTGCCAGCAGGGCTCCAGGGGACAAAGAGGGCTCCTACAATGAGCAGTTCTTC. Its translation is CASRAPGDKEGSYNEQFF.

V gene TRBV19 combines with J gene TRBJ1-2; possible D gene TRBD1, 6 bases. The CDR3 has 15 residues. Deletions cut 7 bases from V and 1 base from J, with 16 bases between. Germline CDR1 and CDR2: LNHDA and SQIVND (reference sequence). This chain's CDR3 is CASTDGQLYNYGYTF. CDR3 DNA: TGTGCCAGTACCGACGGACAGCTTTATAACTATGGCTACACCTTC.

The gene calls are TRBV13 and TRBJ2-7; TRBD2 aligns across 7 bases. Germline V gene data show CDR1 as PRHDT and CDR2 as FYEKMQ (reference sequence). CDR3 length equals 13 residues. The V segment lost 4 bases and the J segment 6 bases; nucleotides outside the gene matches: 6. The CDR3 bases are TGTGCCAGCAGCTCCTCAGGGAGGGGCGAGCAGTACTTC. It encodes CASSSSGRGEQYF.

The genes are TRBV19 and TRBJ2-2; TRBD2 is a possible D gene (7 bases). Trimming stripped 5 bases from V and 4 bases from J, with 14 bases between. The CDR3 loop spans 15 amino acids. Germline V lookup: CDR1 LNHDA, CDR2 SQIVND (reference sequence). The CDR3 nucleotides read TGTGCCAGTAGTGGCGGGGGCCCCGGCACCGGGGAGCTGTTTTTT. It is translated as CASSGGGPGTGELFF.

The chain carries TRBV12-3 or TRBV12-4 and TRBJ1-2; 8 bases match TRBD1. This CDR3 spans 13 amino acids. With V trimmed by 6 bases and J by 6 bases, 6 bases remained unmatched. CDR3 nucleotides: TGTGCCAGCAGACCGGGACAGGAGCATGGCTACACCTTC. Protein sequence: CASRPGQEHGYTF.

The chain combines TRBV13 with TRBJ1-2; no clear D. The germline CDR1 and CDR2 sequences are PRHDT and FYEKMQ (reference sequence). The CDR3 length is 14 residues. V lost 1 base and J lost 4, with 10 bases in between. This chain's CDR3 is CASSLVAARYGYTF. Written as DNA, the CDR3 is TGTGCCAGCAGCTTAGTGGCCGCTCGCTATGGCTACACCTTC.